The text below deals with one TCR beta chain. This entry is derived from a study of TIL therapy for anti-PD-1-resistant metastatic lung cancer. The CDR3 is 13 amino acids. Germline V gene data show CDR1 as GTSNPN and CDR2 as SVGIG (reference sequence). The ends were cut back, 3 bases at V and 8 bases at J, with 16 bases in the middle. The libraries were made with immunoSEQ v3. TCRdb keeps only in-frame clones here, not all; method: immunoSEQ multiplex PCR. The repertoire holds about 21,000 clones, with around 70% as singletons. Time point meaning: pre-treatment sample, taken before nivolumab and TIL therapy. Patients were adults with stage 4 NSCLC.

The chain couples TRBV30 to TRBJ1-2; D is undetermined. This specimen was blood, taken at baseline. The origin of this receptor is a person aged 25 to 80 with non-small cell lung cancer. The CDR3 bases are TGTGCCTGGAGCCCAAGTTGGGAAGGAGGCTACACCTTC. This codes for CAWSPSWEGGYTF.